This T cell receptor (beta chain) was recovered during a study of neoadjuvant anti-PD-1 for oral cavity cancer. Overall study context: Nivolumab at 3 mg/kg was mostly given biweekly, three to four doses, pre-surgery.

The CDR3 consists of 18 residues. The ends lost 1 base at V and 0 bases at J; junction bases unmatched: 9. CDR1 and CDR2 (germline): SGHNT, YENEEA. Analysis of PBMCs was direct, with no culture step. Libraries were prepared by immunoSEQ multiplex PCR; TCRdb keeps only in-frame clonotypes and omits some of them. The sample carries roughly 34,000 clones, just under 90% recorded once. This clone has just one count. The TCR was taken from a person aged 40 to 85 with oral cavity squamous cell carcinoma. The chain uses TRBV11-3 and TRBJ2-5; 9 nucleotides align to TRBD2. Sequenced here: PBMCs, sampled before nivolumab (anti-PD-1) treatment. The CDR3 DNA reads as TGTGCCAGCAGCTTAGGAGCCCCCAGCGGGGGGTACCAAGAGACCCAGTACTTC. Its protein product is CASSLGAPSGGYQETQYF.